A single sample gave rise to the 32 T cell receptor beta chains below, sequenced in a study of blood T cell repertoires in COVID-19. TCRdb's table, derived via immunoSEQ multiplex PCR, lists solely in-frame clones and lacks some. The sample holds around 100,000 clones, more than 85% seen once. Source material: peripheral blood. These TCRs come from a human donor with active COVID-19. The donor label of this sample is uncertain.

CDR3 bases: TGTGCCAGCAGCTTGGGGCTAGCGGGGGGGCAGAATGAGCAGTTCTTC. Residues: CASSLGLAGGQNEQFF. The rearrangement links TRBV5-4 to TRBJ2-1, with 12 bases identical to TRBD2. V dropped 0 bases and J dropped 7; count of bases not matched to a gene: 5. Per germline, CDR1 SGHNT and CDR2 YYREEE (reference sequence). CDR3 length: 16 amino acids.

This rearrangement joins TRBV11-2 to TRBJ1-3, with 8 bases aligning to TRBD1. The CDR3 extends over 15 amino acids. The V gene's germline CDR1 is SGHAT and CDR2 FQNNGV. The trim removed 5 bases at V and 4 bases at J, leaving 7 bases unmatched. CDR3 in amino acids: CASSPSTGAGNTIYF. CDR3 DNA: TGTGCCAGCAGCCCTTCGACAGGGGCCGGAAACACCATATATTTT.

This chain links TRBV6-1 with TRBJ2-5; unclear D gene. Germline-derived CDR1 and CDR2 are MNHNS and SASEGT. The CDR3 is 14 residues long. V lost 2 bases to trimming and J lost 5 bases, with 12 bases between them. The CDR3 spells CASSEFSTRETQYF. The CDR3 DNA is TGTGCCAGCAGTGAATTTTCCACTCGGGAGACCCAGTACTTC.

J is TRBJ2-7 and V is TRBV3-1 (or the pseudogene TRBV3-2); 8 bases are a match to TRBD2. CDR3 length: 15 residues. Trimming took 1 base from V and 6 from J; bases not matched to a gene: 8. Germline V CDR1 and CDR2: LGHDT, YNNKEL (reference sequence). The CDR3 DNA sequence: TGTGCCAGCAGCCAAGTGGTAGCGGGGCGGTCCGAGCAGTACTTC. Its protein is CASSQVVAGRSEQYF.

The rearrangement links TRBV19 to TRBJ2-7, with D perhaps matching TRBD1 (6 bases). The CDR3 is 14 residues long. Germline lookup yields CDR1 LNHDA and CDR2 SQIVND (reference sequence). V lost 2 bases and J 6 bases, leaving 14 bases between the germline ends. DNA of the CDR3: TGTGCCAGTAGTATACAGGCCAGGGGCGGCGAGCAGTACTTC. It encodes CASSIQARGGEQYF.

CDR3 coding DNA: TGTGCCAGCAGCGTTGGAGGTTCTCCCTCCTACGAGCAGTACTTC. Protein: CASSVGGSPSYEQYF. This chain joins TRBV9 and TRBJ2-7, with a weak D call TRBD2 (5 bases). Per the germline V gene, CDR1 is SGDLS and CDR2 is YYNGEE. This CDR3 region has 15 residues. Deletions cut 2 bases from V and 0 bases from J, with 12 bases between.

The V and J genes are TRBV19 and TRBJ2-1; TRBD2 aligns across 9 bases. V was pared by 9 bases and J by 4 bases, with 7 bases of the junction left unmatched. The CDR3 spans 14 residues. CDR1 is LNHDA, CDR2 SQIVND, per germline (reference sequence). The CDR3 here is CASFSGGVYNEQFF. Written as DNA, the CDR3 is TGTGCCAGCTTTAGCGGGGGTGTTTACAATGAGCAGTTCTTC.

The chain employs TRBV9 and TRBJ2-7; 7 positions match TRBD2. V shed 3 bases, J shed 2 bases, and the junction held 5 bases outside the gene matches. The CDR3 runs to 14 residues. Germline loops: CDR1 SGDLS, CDR2 YYNGEE. The CDR3 loop reads CASSARDYTYEQYF. The CDR3 DNA follows: TGTGCCAGCAGCGCTCGGGACTACACCTACGAGCAGTACTTC.

The chain carries TRBV7-3 and TRBJ2-6; D is unresolved. Trimming removed 2 bases at V and 0 bases at J, with 14 bases between. There are 18 residues in the CDR3. Germline V CDR1 and CDR2: SGHTA, FQGTGA. In DNA, the CDR3 is TGTGCCAGCAGCTTAGTCCCACTTGGAGTCTCTGGGGCCAACGTCCTGACTTTC. Translated: CASSLVPLGVSGANVLTF.

The chain combines TRBV21-1 with TRBJ2-6; TRBD1, as called in the table, went unchecked against the DNA. TRBV21-1 is a documented pseudogene. This CDR3 contains 20 residues. The CDR3 region is CASSNTSGMGHLRGANVLTF. The CDR3 region has the DNA TGTGCCAGCAGCAATACGTCAGGGATGGGGCACCTGCGAGGGGCCAACGTCCTGACTTTC.

The gene calls are TRBV5-1 and TRBJ2-5; TRBD2 aligns across 9 bases. J gave up 2 bases and V 6 bases, and 8 bases lay outside the gene matches. Germline V CDR1 and CDR2: SGHRS, YFSETQ. The CDR3 covers 15 residues. CDR3 sequence reads: CASTPQLAGQETQYF. CDR3 sequence (DNA): TGCGCCAGCACCCCCCAGCTAGCGGGGCAAGAGACCCAGTACTTC.

The rearrangement uses TRBV10-3 and TRBJ1-5; D may be TRBD1 (5 bases). Germline V gene lookup returns CDR1 ENHRY and CDR2 SYGVKD. V was clipped by 0 bases and J by 6 bases, with 12 bases between them. The CDR3 covers 15 residues. CDR3 bases: TGTGCCATCAGTGAGTCGGGGGGGGTCGGTCAGCCCCAGCATTTT. Protein: CAISESGGVGQPQHF.

The chain couples TRBV2 to TRBJ1-2, with 7 nucleotides matching TRBD1. The CDR3 is 13 amino acids. Trimming at V came to 3 bases and at J to 5 bases, leaving 3 bases not matched to a gene. CDR1 SNHLY and CDR2 FYNNEI come from the germline V gene. CDR3 DNA sequence: TGTGCCAGCAGTGACGACAGGGAATATGGCTACACCTTC. This encodes CASSDDREYGYTF.

The chain couples TRBV28 to TRBJ2-7; TRBD1 matches at 8 bases. The ends lost 5 bases at V and 2 bases at J; junction bases unmatched: 2. Germline-derived CDR1 and CDR2 are MDHEN and SYDVKM. The CDR3 extends over 13 amino acids. This chain's CDR3 is CASSKDRAYEQYF. The CDR3 region has the DNA TGTGCCAGCAGTAAGGACAGGGCCTACGAGCAGTACTTC.

This sequence joins TRBV5-4 and TRBJ2-5; TRBD1 matches 8 bases. The ends lost 2 bases at V and 1 base at J; junction bases unmatched: 10. The CDR3 extends over 17 amino acids. CDR1 is SGHNT and CDR2 is YYREEE in the germline V gene (reference sequence). This CDR3 reads CASSLPQGAIAQETQYF. For the CDR3, the DNA is TGTGCCAGCAGCTTACCTCAGGGGGCCATTGCCCAAGAGACCCAGTACTTC.

The genes are TRBV10-3 and TRBJ2-3; 12 bases fit TRBD2. Unmatched junction bases numbered 4, after V lost 0 bases and J lost 9 bases. CDR1 and CDR2 from the germline V gene are ENHRY and SYGVKD. The CDR3 covers 15 residues. In DNA, the CDR3 is TGTGCCATCAGTGAGTCACTAGCGGGGGGTGTCACGCAGTATTTT. Amino acid sequence: CAISESLAGGVTQYF.

V is TRBV2 and J is TRBJ2-1, with a weak D call TRBD1 (5 bases). The CDR3 covers 15 residues. V shed 7 bases and J shed 5 bases, with 18 bases lying between them. In germline, CDR1 is SNHLY, CDR2 FYNNEI. The CDR3 DNA follows: TGTGCCAGCACCGAATCCGGACACGGAAACAATGAGCAGTTCTTC. Translated, it gives CASTESGHGNNEQFF.

V and J are TRBV7-2 and TRBJ1-2, with 7 positions matching TRBD1. The germline CDR1 and CDR2 sequences are SGHTA and FQGNSA. V lost 5 bases and J lost 4; bases outside the gene matches: 10. The CDR3 totals 15 residues. This chain's CDR3 is CASSPRAGGFYGYTF. The CDR3 bases are TGTGCCAGCAGCCCCCGGGCAGGGGGATTCTATGGCTACACCTTC.

The genes are TRBV6-6 and TRBJ1-2, with 7 positions matching TRBD1. Losses at the gene ends were 7 bases for V and 6 bases for J; bases not matched to a gene: 14. CDR1 MNHNY and CDR2 SVGAGI come from the germline V gene (reference sequence). The CDR3 is made up of 15 amino acids. CDR3 coding DNA: TGTGCCAGCACGCTAGGACAGGACATTGGAAATGGCTACACCTTC. This translates into CASTLGQDIGNGYTF.

This chain uses TRBV7-3 with TRBJ2-3; 7 nucleotides match TRBD1. This CDR3 is 13 amino acids long. Germline V lookup: CDR1 SGHTA, CDR2 FQGTGA. V lost 4 bases, J lost 6 bases, and 4 bases stayed unmatched. The CDR3 DNA reads TGTGCCAGCAGCTGGACAGGCGAGGATACGCAGTATTTT. It encodes CASSWTGEDTQYF.

This chain uses TRBV18 with TRBJ2-5; D is possibly TRBD1 (6 bases). The CDR3 has 15 amino acids. V was pared by 8 bases and J by 0 bases, with 16 bases between. Germline values: CDR1 KGHSH, CDR2 LQKENI. The DNA of the CDR3 is TGTGCCAGCCATCCCGGGACACTGTACCAAGAGACCCAGTACTTC. Its translation is CASHPGTLYQETQYF. Using reference TRBV18 and TRBJ2-5 for the parts outside the CDR3, the full variable domain is NAGVMQNPRHLVRRRGQEARLRCSPMKGHSHVYWYRQLPEEGLKFMVYLQKENIIDESGMPKERFSAEFPKEGPSILRIQQVVRGDSAAYFCASHPGTLYQETQYFGPGTRLLVL.

J is TRBJ2-7 and V is TRBV2; D might be TRBD2 (7 bases). The V end lost 6 bases, the J end lost 1 base, and 19 bases lay between the germline ends. The CDR3 contains 16 residues. Germline CDR1 reads SNHLY; CDR2 reads FYNNEI. As DNA, the CDR3 is TGTGCCAGCAGCTCCGCGGGGGCAGATTCATCCTACGAGCAGTACTTC. Amino acid sequence: CASSSAGADSSYEQYF.

The chain is built from TRBV6-5 and TRBJ2-6, with 7 bases lining up with TRBD1. The CDR3 loop spans 14 amino acids. V shed 5 bases, J shed 4 bases, and the junction held 2 bases outside the gene matches. Germline lookup yields CDR1 MNHEY and CDR2 SVGAGI. The CDR3 nucleotides read TGTGCCAGCAGTACAGGGGTAGGGGCCAACGTCCTGACTTTC. This gives the protein CASSTGVGANVLTF.

This chain uses TRBV19 with TRBJ2-5; D may be TRBD2 (5 bases). Per germline, CDR1 LNHDA and CDR2 SQIVND (reference sequence). This CDR3 region has 15 residues. V lost 1 base and J lost 5, with 14 bases in between. The CDR3 DNA sequence: TGTGCCAGTAGTATAGGGAGGCTGTTCCCGGAGACCCAGTACTTC. Translation gives CASSIGRLFPETQYF.

This chain joins TRBV6-2 or TRBV6-3 and TRBJ2-7, with 10 bases identical to TRBD1. This CDR3 is built from 15 residues. Germline CDR1 is MNHEY and CDR2 is SVGEGT. V was pared by 4 bases and J by 4 bases, with 7 bases of the junction left unmatched. The CDR3 sequence is CASSSLGTGVYEQYF. The CDR3, as DNA: TGTGCCAGCAGTTCTTTAGGGACAGGGGTTTACGAGCAGTACTTC.

The chain joins TRBV29-1 to TRBJ2-5; weak D call: TRBD2 (7 bases). Germline lookup yields CDR1 SQVTM and CDR2 ANQGSEA. The CDR3 has 15 amino acids. Trimming cost V 2 bases and J 5 bases, with 18 bases left between them. CDR3 nucleotide sequence: TGCAGCGTTGAATCGTGGCGGGGGAGGGGGGAGACCCAGTACTTC. Protein product: CSVESWRGRGETQYF.

The gene calls are TRBV9 and TRBJ2-7; D remains unclear. This CDR3 is 12 amino acids long. V lost 8 bases, J lost 1 base, and 10 bases lay in between. The germline CDR1 and CDR2 sequences are SGDLS and YYNGEE. The DNA of the CDR3 is TGTGCCAGATTGGGCTCATCCTACGAGCAGTACTTC. Translation gives CARLGSSYEQYF.

The chain employs TRBV2 and TRBJ2-1; D possibly corresponds to TRBD1 (6 bases). V shed 4 bases and J shed 4 bases, with 14 bases lying between them. Germline V CDR1 and CDR2: SNHLY, FYNNEI. The CDR3 sequence is 15 residues long. CDR3: CASSVDRSPYNEQFF. CDR3 bases: TGTGCCAGCAGTGTAGACAGGAGTCCTTACAATGAGCAGTTCTTC.

The V call is TRBV3-1 (or the pseudogene TRBV3-2), the J call TRBJ2-1, with 7 bases identical to TRBD2. CDR3 length: 20 residues. Looked up from germline, CDR1 is LGHDT and CDR2 is YNNKEL (reference sequence). After removal of 0 bases from V and 2 bases from J, the junction contained 16 bases not matched to a gene. CDR3 protein: CASSQEVGLPCSGAYNEQFF. The CDR3, as DNA: TGTGCCAGCAGCCAAGAAGTTGGACTACCTTGCAGCGGGGCCTACAATGAGCAGTTCTTC.

CDR3 nucleotides: TGCGCCAGCAGCTTTCTGACTAGCGGGGGAACAGATACGCAGTATTTT. Translation gives CASSFLTSGGTDTQYF. This chain connects TRBV5-1 to TRBJ2-3; 12 nucleotides align to TRBD2. Germline CDR1 reads SGHRS; CDR2 reads YFSETQ. V was clipped by 2 bases and J by 3 bases; unmatched bases: 4. This CDR3 contains 16 residues.

V and J are TRBV7-3 and TRBJ2-5; 13 positions agree with TRBD2. This CDR3 is built from 14 residues. Germline V CDR1 and CDR2: SGHTA, FQGTGA. Trimming at V came to 5 bases and at J to 5 bases, leaving 2 bases not matched to a gene. CDR3 sequence (DNA): TGTGCCAGCAGCCCGACTAGCGGGGGGGAGACCCAGTACTTC. It codes for CASSPTSGGETQYF.

This rearrangement joins TRBV9 to TRBJ1-2; D remains unclear. V was shortened by 3 bases and J by 4 bases, with 10 bases between the two germline ends. This CDR3 has 13 residues. Germline CDR1 reads SGDLS; CDR2 reads YYNGEE. This chain's CDR3 is CASSGSGGYGYTF. As DNA, the CDR3 is TGTGCCAGCAGCGGAAGCGGTGGCTATGGCTACACCTTC.